This passage covers 19 T cell receptor beta chains from one sample sequenced in a study of shared clonotypes between healthy human individuals (TCRdb year 2020). Library generation was performed with the immunoSEQ multiplex PCR assay. TCRdb took this table from immuneACCESS and kept in-frame rearrangements with V and J called. Such tables lack part of the clones; where checked against another copy, unresolved V genes explain under half of the gap, and the rest is unexplained. The sample data list 600,000 to 750,000 clones, and 55% to 80% of these were observed just once. The top ten constitute 1.8% of the sample. Sequences were obtained from memory CD4+ T cells sorted from blood. The cell subset or site label here, explained by the study, means: CD45RA-negative fraction. Receptors were obtained from a woman in her twenties or thirties in good health.

This clone occurred a few times. The rearrangement links TRBV7-3 to TRBJ2-1; 7 nucleotides agree with TRBD2. Germline CDR1 is SGHTA and CDR2 is FQGTGA. The CDR3 contains 15 residues. Trimming at V came to 2 bases and at J to 4 bases, leaving 5 bases not matched to a gene. The CDR3 sequence is CASSLSGRRYNEQFF. In DNA, the CDR3 is TGTGCCAGCAGCTTATCCGGGAGGCGGTACAATGAGCAGTTCTTC.

The chain links TRBV19 to TRBJ2-5; 8 bases are a match to TRBD1. Germline V CDR1 and CDR2: LNHDA, SQIVND (reference sequence). Trimming cost V 4 bases and J 5 bases; bases outside gene matches: 3. The CDR3 runs to 13 residues. The CDR3 sequence: CASSRRTGETQYF. DNA of the CDR3: TGTGCCAGTAGTAGAAGGACAGGGGAGACCCAGTACTTC.

The J gene is TRBJ2-3, the V gene TRBV6-6; no firm D call. The V end lost 2 bases, the J end lost 4 bases, and 7 bases lay between the germline ends. The CDR3 runs 13 residues. Germline V gene sequence: CDR1 MNHNY, CDR2 SVGAGI (reference sequence). CDR3 nucleotide sequence: TGTGCCAGCAGTTACGTTGCCCCAGATACGCAGTATTTT. It yields the protein CASSYVAPDTQYF.

The rearrangement uses TRBV27 and TRBJ1-5, with D possibly TRBD1 on 6 matching bases. The germline V gene has CDR1 MNHEY and CDR2 SMNVEV (reference sequence). Trimming shortened V by 3 bases and J by 9 bases, and 18 bases separated the two germline ends. The CDR3 covers 15 residues. The CDR3 nucleotides are TGTGCCAGCAGTTTCTCCCCCCGGGGGCCGGGGCCCCAGCATTTT. Translated: CASSFSPRGPGPQHF.

The V and J genes are TRBV19 and TRBJ2-6; D remains ambiguous. CDR3 length equals 17 residues. CDR1 LNHDA and CDR2 SQIVND come from the germline V gene (reference sequence). V lost 8 bases, J lost 0 bases, and 17 bases lay in between. The CDR3 nucleotides read TGTGCCAGTTCAAAGGGCACAGCAATCTCTGGGGCCAACGTCCTGACTTTC. It translates to CASSKGTAISGANVLTF. The entire variable domain, with the rest obtained from reference TRBV19 and TRBJ2-6, is as follows: DGGITQSPKYLFRKEGQNVTLSCEQNLNHDAMYWYRQDPGQGLRLIYYSQIVNDFQKGDIAEGYSVSREKKESFPLTVTSAQKNPTAFYLCASSKGTAISGANVLTFGAGSRLTVL.

On this clone itself: This same CDR3 is encoded by further DNA sequences in the sample. The V and J genes are TRBV27 and TRBJ2-1, with D maybe TRBD2 (5 bases). There are 17 residues in the CDR3. Looked up from germline, CDR1 is MNHEY and CDR2 is SMNVEV (reference sequence). The V end was cut by 0 bases, the J end by 0 bases, with 12 bases between. The CDR3 spells CASSLSPGKSSYNEQFF. In nucleotides, the CDR3 is TGTGCCAGCAGTTTATCTCCCGGGAAGAGCTCCTACAATGAGCAGTTCTTC.

V gene TRBV7-8 combines with J gene TRBJ1-3, with 9 bases that match TRBD1. Germline lookup yields CDR1 SGHVS and CDR2 FQNEAQ. The trim removed 3 bases at V and 0 bases at J, leaving 3 bases unmatched. CDR3 length: 16 amino acids. CDR3: CASSLGQGYSGNTIYF. In DNA, the CDR3 is TGTGCCAGCAGCTTGGGACAGGGATACTCTGGAAACACCATATATTTT. Variable domain in full (rest from reference TRBV7-8 and TRBJ1-3): GAGVSQSPRYKVAKRGQDVALRCDPISGHVSLFWYQQALGQGPEFLTYFQNEAQLDKSGLPSDRFFAERPEGSVSTLKIQRTQQEDSAVYLCASSLGQGYSGNTIYFGEGSWLTVV.

The chain couples TRBV7-2 to TRBJ1-4; no clear D gene. V lost 2 bases and J 8 bases, leaving 12 bases between the germline ends. The CDR3 has 14 residues. The germline CDR1 and CDR2 sequences are SGHTA and FQGNSA. This chain's CDR3 is CASSLRGLGEKLFF. CDR3 sequence (DNA): TGTGCCAGCAGCTTACGGGGTTTGGGAGAAAAACTGTTTTTT. Using reference TRBV7-2 and TRBJ1-4 for the parts outside the CDR3, the full variable domain is GAGVSQSPSNKVTEKGKDVELRCDPISGHTALYWYRQSLGQGLEFLIYFQGNSAPDKSGLPSDRFSAERTGGSVSTLTIQRTQQEDSAVYLCASSLRGLGEKLFFGSGTQLSVL.

This rearrangement joins TRBV19 to TRBJ2-5, with unresolved D. CDR1 is LNHDA and CDR2 is SQIVND in the germline V gene (reference sequence). V was trimmed by 4 bases and J by 2 bases, leaving 8 bases between them. This CDR3 comprises 13 residues. The CDR3 reads CASSTTLQETQYF. In DNA form, the CDR3 reads TGTGCCAGTAGTACCACCCTACAAGAGACCCAGTACTTC.

The gene calls are TRBV13 and TRBJ2-7; the D gene could be TRBD1 or TRBD2 (6 bases each). Between the trimmed V and J ends, which lost 2 bases and 0 bases, there was a span of 11 bases. The CDR3 is 15 residues long. Germline CDR1 is PRHDT and CDR2 is FYEKMQ (reference sequence). The CDR3 sequence: CASSLRGGSSYEQYF. CDR3 nucleotide sequence: TGTGCCAGCAGCTTAAGAGGGGGGAGCTCCTACGAGCAGTACTTC.

The chain employs TRBV9 and TRBJ1-6, with TRBD1 as a possible D gene (5 bases). V gave up 0 bases and J gave up 8 bases, with 9 bases separating them. This CDR3 has 14 amino acids. CDR1 and CDR2 from the germline V gene are SGDLS and YYNGEE. The CDR3 loop is CASSVAEGHSPLHF. In nucleotides, the CDR3 is TGTGCCAGCAGCGTAGCCGAGGGGCATTCACCCCTCCACTTT.

This clone was found many times. The J gene is TRBJ2-1, the V gene TRBV11-1; a weak D match, TRBD2 (5 bases). V was shortened by 4 bases and J by 8 bases, with 18 bases between the two germline ends. The CDR3 extends over 15 amino acids. Germline V gene lookup returns CDR1 SGHAT and CDR2 FQDESV (reference sequence). For the CDR3, the DNA is TGTGCCAGCAGCTCACGCTCGATCGCGAGGGATGAGCAGTTCTTC. It codes for CASSSRSIARDEQFF. Variable domain in full (rest from reference TRBV11-1 and TRBJ2-1): EAEVAQSPRYKITEKSQAVAFWCDPISGHATLYWYRQILGQGPELLVQFQDESVVDDSQLPKDRFSAERLKGVDSTLKIQPAELGDSAMYLCASSSRSIARDEQFFGPGTRLTVL.

This clone was counted a few times. The chain has TRBV5-1 and TRBJ2-2; TRBD1 matches 8 bases. The CDR3 extends over 17 amino acids. Germline CDR1 SGHRS, CDR2 YFSETQ. V lost 4 bases to trimming and J lost 7 bases; unmatched junction nucleotides: 15. CDR3 sequence reads: CASSTSGTGPNGGELFF. Written as DNA, the CDR3 is TGCGCCAGCAGCACCTCCGGGACAGGACCGAATGGCGGGGAGCTGTTTTTT.

This clone was detected ten times or more. The chain employs TRBV2 and TRBJ2-1; 12 bases are shared with TRBD2. Germline V CDR1 and CDR2: SNHLY, FYNNEI. Germline trimming cut 5 bases from V and 7 bases from J; bases unmatched to any gene: 3. The CDR3 has 14 amino acids. The CDR3 reads CASSTSGRRNEQFF. The DNA of the CDR3 is TGTGCCAGCAGTACTAGCGGGAGGAGAAATGAGCAGTTCTTC.

With respect to this clone: A far larger clone lies a single base away; this is likely a read error. CDR3 DNA sequence: TGTGCCAGCAGGGCAGGACAGCTGAACACCGGGGAGCTGTTTTTT. It translates to CASRAGQLNTGELFF. V is TRBV6-5 and J is TRBJ2-2, with D perhaps TRBD1 (6 bases). This CDR3 is built from 15 residues. Germline loops: CDR1 MNHEY, CDR2 SVGAGI. The V gene lost 6 bases and the J gene lost 1 base, with 12 bases spanning the gap.

The chain combines TRBV5-1 with TRBJ2-1; TRBD2 matches at 11 bases. The junction had 6 bases not matched to a gene; V was cut back by 5 bases and J by 8 bases. CDR3 length: 14 amino acids. The germline V gene encodes CDR1 SGHRS and CDR2 YFSETQ. The CDR3 spells CASRETSGRDEQFF. CDR3 coding DNA: TGCGCCAGCAGGGAAACTAGCGGGAGAGATGAGCAGTTCTTC. The entire variable domain, with the rest obtained from reference TRBV5-1 and TRBJ2-1, is as follows: KAGVTQTPRYLIKTRGQQVTLSCSPISGHRSVSWYQQTPGQGLQFLFEYFSETQRNKGNFPGRFSGRQFSNSRSEMNVSTLELGDSALYLCASRETSGRDEQFFGPGTRLTVL.

The chain recombines TRBV7-3 with TRBJ2-1; the D gene is possibly TRBD2 (7 bases). Per germline, CDR1 SGHTA and CDR2 FQGTGA. This CDR3 spans 16 amino acids. The V end lost 5 bases, the J end lost 0 bases, and 14 bases lay between the germline ends. Here the CDR3 DNA reads TGTGCCAGCAGCCGCCTTGGGGGGGCCTCCTACAATGAGCAGTTCTTC. It yields the protein CASSRLGGASYNEQFF.

V usage is TRBV7-6 and J usage is TRBJ1-5; D possibly corresponds to TRBD1 (5 bases). CDR3 length: 15 residues. Germline CDR1 SGHVS, CDR2 FNYEAQ. The ends were cut back, 1 base at V and 5 bases at J, with 12 bases in the middle. The CDR3 is CASSLGQGGDQPQHF. CDR3 DNA: TGTGCCAGCAGCTTAGGGCAGGGTGGGGATCAGCCCCAGCATTTT.

The chain combines TRBV4-2 with TRBJ1-2, with D uncertain. This CDR3 spans 15 amino acids. CDR1 is LGHNA, CDR2 YNFKEQ, per germline. Deletions cut 3 bases from V and 0 bases from J, with 11 bases between. This CDR3 is CASSHKGSANYGYTF. The CDR3 nucleotides read TGTGCCAGCAGCCATAAAGGGTCCGCTAACTATGGCTACACCTTC.